The 3 T cell receptor beta chains below all came from one sample that was sequenced in a study of Ad26.COV2.S vaccination and SARS-CoV-2 variants. Clones were read by immunoSEQ multiplex PCR, and TCRdb kept only the in-frame ones, dropping some. The table records around 450,000 clones, around nine tenths of them present only once. The treatment denotes: about 20 received Ad26.COV2.S at low or high dose, single or two shots; about 5 received placebo; per-sample allocation not given. Sampling happened 63 days after the first vaccine or placebo injection. The input for sequencing was peripheral blood, taken in a trial of Ad26.COV2.S vaccine versus placebo. The receptor source for this set is a person aged 18 to 65 who received the Ad26.COV2.S COVID-19 vaccine or a placebo.

The rearrangement joins TRBV6-1 to TRBJ1-5; unclear D gene. V lost 0 bases and J 5 bases, leaving 11 bases between the germline ends. Germline CDR1 reads MNHNS; CDR2 reads SASEGT. There are 15 residues in the CDR3. CDR3 region: CASSEAEGKDQPQHF. Written as DNA, the CDR3 is TGTGCCAGCAGTGAAGCGGAAGGAAAGGATCAGCCCCAGCATTTT.

The rearrangement uses TRBV6-2 or TRBV6-3 and TRBJ1-2, with a tentative D call TRBD1 (5 bases). Germline CDR1 is MNHEY and CDR2 is SVGEGT. The V end lost 0 bases, the J end lost 8 bases, and 13 bases lay between the germline ends. The CDR3 length is 14 residues. CDR3 amino acids: CASSYSDSRLGYTF. CDR3 sequence (DNA): TGTGCCAGCAGTTACTCCGACAGCCGTCTGGGCTACACCTTC.

The chain is built from TRBV12-3 or TRBV12-4 and TRBJ1-2; TRBD1 matches 7 bases. V shed 9 bases, J shed 4 bases, and the junction held 5 bases outside the gene matches. The CDR3 is made up of 12 amino acids. CDR3 in DNA: TGTGCCAGTACCAGGGGGGTCTATGGCTACACCTTC. Translated, it gives CASTRGVYGYTF.